This is a list of T cell receptor beta chains from one sample in a study of T cell repertoires in cytomegalovirus infection. TCRdb processed the reads anew with MiXCR; each CDR3 protein has one entry. This table holds approximately 500,000 distinct CDR3 sequences, approximately 17% found once. The specimen was CD8+ T cells from PBMCs. The receptors were sampled from a human donor in good health (CMV status not recorded). Some clones in this sample may be carry-over from other donors' samples. The CDR3 runs from the conserved cysteine through the conserved F or W. Each record gives: D gene, V gene, J gene, clone size, CDR3 protein, CDR3 DNA. A D gene is named only where the DNA matches it firmly. Clone size appears in some rows only: once, few, many, or a class for an expanded clone.

>TRBD2|TRBV11-2|TRBJ2-6|many
CASILKGGRGIPAGANVLTF
TGTGCCAGCATTCTTAAAGGAGGGCGGGGGATACCGGCTGGGGCCAACGTCCTGACTTTC
>.|TRBV28|TRBJ2-5|many
CASSATGARPGETQYF
TGTGCCAGCAGTGCCACCGGGGCGCGCCCGGGGGAGACCCAGTACTTC
>.|TRBV7-9|TRBJ2-1|many
CASSSRLNLGEQFF
TGTGCCAGCAGCTCACGCCTAAATCTGGGTGAGCAGTTCTTC
>.|TRBV28|TRBJ2-3|.
CASRGDYSTDTQYF
TGTGCCAGCCGGGGTGATTATAGCACAGATACGCAGTATTTT
>TRBD1|TRBV2|TRBJ2-7|.
CASSTPPGQGYEQYF
TGTGCCAGCTCCACTCCACCGGGACAGGGCTACGAGCAGTACTTC
>.|TRBV20-1|TRBJ2-7|.
CSARDPSEQYF
TGCAGTGCTAGAGATCCGAGTGAGCAGTACTTC
>TRBD1|TRBV7-9|TRBJ2-5|.
CASSLLRQGLETQYF
TGTGCCAGCAGCTTATTGAGACAGGGGTTAGAGACCCAGTACTTC
>.|TRBV5-6|TRBJ2-1|few
CASSLVQGVLNEQFF
TGTGCCAGCAGCTTGGTCCAGGGAGTCCTAAATGAGCAGTTCTTC
>.|TRBV27|TRBJ1-2|many
CASSLTGSNYGYTF
TGTGCCAGCAGTCTCACTGGTTCTAACTATGGCTACACCTTC
>.|TRBV6-5|TRBJ2-6|many
CASSPTGANVLTF
TGTGCCAGCAGCCCCACCGGGGCCAACGTCCTGACTTTC
>.|TRBV7-9|TRBJ2-2|many
CASSFRGTGELFF
TGTGCCAGCAGCTTCCGAGGGACCGGGGAGCTGTTTTTT
>.|TRBV20-1|TRBJ1-2|.
CSASAAGGYTF
TGCAGTGCCTCGGCCGCAGGTGGCTACACCTTC
>TRBD1|TRBV2|TRBJ2-2|few
CASSPNPTGDTGELFF
TGTGCCAGCAGTCCCAACCCGACAGGGGACACCGGGGAGCTGTTTTTT
>.|TRBV4-1|TRBJ2-3|.
CASSQGPADTQYF
TGCGCCAGCAGCCAAGGTCCGGCAGATACGCAGTATTTT
>.|TRBV19|TRBJ1-1|few
CASRNRNTEAFF
TGTGCCAGTCGTAATAGGAACACTGAAGCTTTCTTT
>TRBD1|TRBV7-9|TRBJ1-2|.
CASSSGQGNYCYTF
TGTGCCAGCAGCTCGGGACAGGGGAACTATTGCTACACCTTC
>.|TRBV7-9|TRBJ2-3|many
CASSPRLTDTQYF
TGTGCCAGCAGTCCTCGTCTCACAGATACGCAGTATTTT
>.|TRBV6-2/TRBV6-3|TRBJ1-5|.
CASSYSPRQPQHF
TGTGCCAGCAGTTACTCCCCCCGGCAGCCCCAGCATTTT
>.|TRBV6-1|TRBJ1-1|many
CASSEGYRTEAFF
TGTGCCAGCAGTGAAGGTTACAGGACTGAAGCTTTCTTT
>TRBD1|TRBV7-2|TRBJ1-2|many
CASSPTVGGLNYGYTF
TGTGCCAGCAGCCCGACGGTAGGGGGCCTAAACTATGGCTACACCTTC
>.|TRBV9|TRBJ2-5|.
CASSVGLQETQYF
TGTGCCAGCAGCGTGGGACTTCAAGAGACCCAGTACTTC
>TRBD2|TRBV12-3/TRBV12-4|TRBJ2-1|many
CASSVTALRGGDNEQFF
TGTGCCAGCAGTGTTACCGCTTTACGGGGGGGGGACAATGAGCAGTTCTTC
>.|TRBV11-2|TRBJ1-6|many
CASSPPGITYNSPLHF
TGTGCCAGCAGCCCACCCGGTATCACCTATAATTCACCCCTCCACTTT
>.|TRBV6-5|TRBJ1-1|few
CASSYRPVNTEAFF
TGTGCCAGCAGTTACAGGCCAGTGAACACTGAAGCTTTCTTT
>.|TRBV28|TRBJ1-5|many
CASSPGFGGSNQPQHF
TGTGCCAGCAGTCCAGGTTTCGGAGGAAGCAATCAGCCCCAGCATTTT
>TRBD2|TRBV7-3|TRBJ2-3|many
CASSHLGGLAGEGDTQYF
TGTGCCAGCAGCCACCTCGGAGGCCTAGCGGGGGAGGGGGATACGCAGTATTTT
>.|TRBV27|TRBJ1-2|.
CASSLLLLVGGSDYGYTF
TGTGCCAGCAGTTTATTATTGTTGGTCGGGGGTAGCGACTATGGCTACACCTTC
>TRBD1|TRBV5-1|TRBJ1-1|.
CASSPTGQYTEAFF
TGCGCCAGCAGCCCCACGGGACAGTACACTGAAGCTTTCTTT
>.|TRBV12-3/TRBV12-4|TRBJ2-2|.
CASSVDVNTGELFF
TGTGCCAGCAGTGTGGATGTTAACACCGGGGAGCTGTTTTTT
>.|TRBV15|TRBJ2-7|.
CATSRSPQTSFSYEQYF
TGTGCCACCAGCAGATCACCGCAGACTAGTTTCTCCTACGAGCAGTACTTC
>.|TRBV4-1|TRBJ1-6|.
CASLYEGPWDPRSYNSPLHF
TGCGCCAGCCTCTATGAGGGGCCCTGGGACCCCCGCTCCTATAATTCACCCCTCCACTTT
>.|TRBV7-6|TRBJ2-7|many
CASSLKAAGSYEQYF
TGTGCCAGCAGCTTAAAAGCCGCCGGGAGCTACGAGCAGTACTTC
>.|TRBV11-2|TRBJ1-1|many
CASSLLTVMNTEAFF
TGTGCCAGCAGCTTACTGACAGTTATGAACACTGAAGCTTTCTTT
>.|TRBV7-6|TRBJ1-1|.
CASSPLSGMNTEAFF
TGTGCCAGCAGCCCCCTTAGTGGAATGAACACTGAAGCTTTCTTT
>.|TRBV10-3|TRBJ2-7|.
CATYNHRSTSYEQYF
TGTGCCACCTACAACCACAGGAGCACCTCCTACGAGCAGTACTTC
>.|TRBV6-5|TRBJ2-2|many
CASSYSGPSPGELFF
TGTGCCAGCAGTTACTCGGGACCTAGTCCCGGGGAGCTGTTTTTT
>TRBD1|TRBV27|TRBJ1-2|many
CASSQDRGLYYGYTF
TGTGCCAGCAGTCAGGACAGGGGGTTATACTATGGCTACACCTTC
>.|TRBV4-2|TRBJ2-7|few
CASSPTGTTYEQYF
TGTGCCAGCAGCCCGACAGGAACTACCTACGAGCAGTACTTC
>TRBD2|TRBV19|TRBJ2-1|.
CASSGFAGERRNEQFF
TGTGCCAGTAGCGGTTTTGCGGGGGAACGGAGGAATGAGCAGTTCTTC
>.|TRBV27|TRBJ1-1|many
CASSFWEGSTEAFF
TGTGCCAGCAGTTTCTGGGAGGGGAGCACTGAAGCTTTCTTT
>TRBD2|TRBV6-6|TRBJ2-1|.
CASSYGGEGHNEQFF
TGTGCCAGCAGTTACGGGGGGGAGGGCCACAATGAGCAGTTCTTC
>.|TRBV27|TRBJ1-1|few
CASSFSRGGTEAFF
TGTGCCAGCAGTTTCTCTAGGGGGGGCACTGAAGCTTTCTTT
>TRBD1|TRBV14|TRBJ1-2|few
CASSLGTGRYYGYTF
TGTGCCAGCAGCCTCGGGACAGGGCGGTACTATGGCTACACCTTC
>.|TRBV2|TRBJ2-1|.
CAGVGGYNEQFF
TGTGCCGGCGTCGGGGGATACAATGAGCAGTTCTTC
>TRBD2|TRBV7-2|TRBJ2-2|many
CASSLITSGIYTGELFF
TGTGCCAGCAGCTTAATAACTAGCGGGATCTACACCGGGGAGCTGTTTTTT
>TRBD2|TRBV30|TRBJ2-1|.
CAWIQREINEQFF
TGTGCCTGGATTCAGCGGGAGATAAATGAGCAGTTCTTC
>TRBD1|TRBV12-5|TRBJ1-5|many
CASGSTGALGPQHF
TGTGCTAGTGGTTCGACAGGGGCCTTAGGGCCCCAGCATTTT
>.|TRBV7-9|TRBJ2-2|many
CASSSTGAEREELFF
TGTGCCAGCAGCTCGACAGGAGCAGAGAGAGAGGAGCTGTTTTTT
>.|TRBV27|TRBJ1-5|few
CASSFGLNSNQPQHF
TGTGCCAGCAGTTTCGGGCTCAATAGCAATCAGCCCCAGCATTTT
>TRBD2|TRBV7-9|TRBJ2-7|many
CASSPREGYEQYF
TGTGCCAGCAGCCCCCGGGAGGGGTACGAGCAGTACTTC
>.|TRBV10-3|TRBJ2-7|many
CAIRPQAGTQAYEQYF
TGTGCCATCAGGCCACAGGCCGGGACACAGGCCTACGAGCAGTACTTC
>.|TRBV4-1|TRBJ2-7|once
CASSQVPGVEQYF
TGCGCCAGCAGCCAAGTTCCAGGGGTCGAGCAGTACTTC
>.|TRBV6-1|TRBJ2-1|.
CASSDPGPSSYNEQFF
TGTGCCAGCAGTGATCCGGGACCTAGCTCCTACAATGAGCAGTTCTTC
>.|TRBV27|TRBJ1-6|many
CASSLVGGGAPLHF
TGTGCCAGCAGTTTGGTCGGGGGCGGCGCACCCCTCCACTTT
>.|TRBV3-1|TRBJ2-7|.
CASSQVGIGGSYEQYF
TGTGCCAGCAGCCAAGTTGGAATAGGCGGGTCCTACGAGCAGTACTTC
>.|TRBV30|TRBJ2-4|many
CAWSPNYLDPRAKNIQYF
TGTGCCTGGAGTCCCAACTACCTTGACCCACGGGCCAAAAACATTCAGTACTTC
>.|TRBV6-1|TRBJ2-7|.
CASRVTDRNPHGGEQYF
TGTGCCAGCAGGGTGACAGACAGAAACCCCCACGGGGGAGAGCAGTACTTC
>TRBD1|TRBV7-2|TRBJ1-5|many
CASSLGLTGMGNQPQHF
TGTGCCAGCAGCTTAGGGCTGACAGGGATGGGCAATCAGCCCCAGCATTTT
>.|TRBV28|TRBJ2-7|many
CASSLGQGRGYYEQYF
TGTGCCAGCAGTTTAGGGCAGGGTAGGGGGTACTACGAGCAGTACTTC
>.|TRBV6-1|TRBJ2-1|many
CASSRDLGKYNEQFF
TGTGCCAGCAGCCGGGATTTAGGCAAGTACAATGAGCAGTTCTTC